Presented here are 9 T cell receptor delta chains from one specimen sequenced in a study of γδ T cells in repeated Plasmodium falciparum infection. TCRdb reprocessed the multiplex PCR reads using CATT. This sample has 75,000 to 95,000 delta-chain clones, with approximately 0.92% found just once. Vgamma9/Vdelta2+ and Vdelta2-negative gammadelta T cells were flow-sorted from PBMC for bulk sequencing. The sequencing input was gamma-delta T cells from blood. The receptors come from a pool of human donors (malaria-infected and uninfected, not separated).

Turning to this clone: A read error likely explains this, since a far larger clone differs by one base. The sample contains more than one DNA sequence encoding this CDR3. V gene TRDV1 combines with J gene TRDJ1; 11 bases line up with TRDD3. CDR3 length equals 19 residues. Per the germline V gene, CDR1 is TSWWSYY and CDR2 is QGS. CDR3 region: CALSLRPSYWGIGTDKLIF. The CDR3 DNA reads TGTGCTCTTTCCCTGAGGCCCTCTTACTGGGGGATAGGCACCGACAAACTCATCTTT.

Points on this clone: A far larger clone is one nucleotide away, so this likely arose from a read error. The same CDR3 can be traced to other DNA sequences in this sample. The chain joins TRDV1 to TRDJ1; 8 bases are a match to TRDD3. Germline V gene sequence: CDR1 TSWWSYY, CDR2 QGS. Germline trimming cut 2 bases from V and 0 bases from J; bases unmatched to any gene: 32. This CDR3 comprises 25 residues. The CDR3 nucleotides read TGTGCTCTTGGGGAAGAAGAACGGGGGTCCGAAATCCAACTAGGGGATACCTTCGACACCGATAAACTCATCTTT. The encoded protein is CALGEEERGSEIQLGDTFDTDKLIF.

There are many counts of this clone. This sequence joins TRDV2 and TRDJ1; TRDD3 aligns across 9 bases. The CDR3 is 18 amino acids. The V segment lost 3 bases and the J segment 3 bases; nucleotides outside the gene matches: 16. Germline CDR1 GEAIGNYY, CDR2 EKD. The CDR3 bases are TGTGCCTGTGACGGACGGACTTTAACTGGGGGAGATCCCGATAAACTCATCTTT. It specifies CACDGRTLTGGDPDKLIF.

Of note for this clone: A far more abundant clone sits one base away, making this likely a read error. The sample holds other DNA sequences that translate to the same CDR3. The rearrangement joins TRDV1 to TRDJ1; 12 positions agree with TRDD3. TCRdb lists no J gene, so it was determined here by aligning the DNA to germline. CDR1 is TSWWSYY, CDR2 QGS, per germline. The V segment lost 2 bases and the J segment 4 bases; nucleotides outside the gene matches: 23. The CDR3 is 22 residues long. The CDR3 reads CALGESLWDRLGDTTKGDKLIF. DNA of the CDR3: TGTGCTCTTGGGGAAAGTCTTTGGGATCGACTGGGGGATACCACGAAGGGCGATAAACTCATCTTT.

For this clone: This likely came from a read error, as a far larger clone is one base away. Other DNA sequences within the sample encode an identical CDR3. No J gene was called, and the V gene is TRDV2; the table gives TRDD3 as D, unverified against the DNA. The length of the CDR3 is 24 residues. The germline V gene encodes CDR1 GEAIGNYY and CDR2 EKD. CDR3 coding DNA: TGTGCCTGTGACACCGTCCTACGGTCGGGAGAAACAGATAGAAGCTCCTGGGACACCCGACAGATGTTCTTC. Its translation: CACDTVLRSGETDRSSWDTRQMFF.

Many counts were recorded for this clone. J is TRDJ1 and V is TRDV2; 12 bases map to TRDD3. The J gene, left out of TCRdb, was set here by checking the DNA against germline. This CDR3 is 16 amino acids long. V was pared by 2 bases and J by 0 bases, with 3 bases of the junction left unmatched. The germline CDR1 and CDR2 sequences are GEAIGNYY and EKD. CDR3 in amino acids: CACDRLGDTYTDKLIF. The CDR3 DNA reads as TGTGCCTGTGACAGACTGGGGGATACATACACCGATAAACTCATCTTT.

About this clone: A single base is all that separates this from a far larger clone, so a read error is likely. Different DNA sequences within this sample yield the same CDR3. V gene TRDV2 combines with J gene TRDJ3; TRDD3 is a possible D gene (5 bases). TCRdb offers no J gene call, so here the DNA was matched to germline to obtain one. This CDR3 is 17 amino acids long. From germline, CDR1 is GEAIGNYY and CDR2 EKD. The chain's CDR3 is CACDTVLGSWDTRQMFF. CDR3 DNA: TGTGCCTGTGACACCGTGCTGGGCTCCTGGGACACCCGGCAGATGTTTTTC.

This clone has only a few counts. The protein held in TCRdb is that of a much larger clone and does not match this DNA's translation at residue 6, likely because of a read error; the protein shown is translated from the DNA. The V call is TRDV2, the J call TRDJ1; 7 bases fit TRDD3. Here the J gene came from matching the DNA to germline, since TCRdb omits it. From germline, CDR1 is GEAIGNYY and CDR2 EKD. With 3 bases clipped from V and 2 bases from J, the junction kept 11 bases outside the gene matches. The CDR3 covers 16 residues. CDR3 region: CACDVPGDFGTDKLIF. CDR3 DNA sequence: TGTGCCTGTGACGTTCCGGGGGATTTTGGGACCGATAAACTCATCTTT.

This clone was detected only a few times. A read error is likely here: a far larger clone is one base away. The chain is built from TRDV1 and TRDJ1; tentative D call: TRDD3 (8 bases). The J gene, not given by TCRdb, was assigned here from a germline match of the nucleotide sequence. Trimming shortened V by 3 bases and J by 0 bases, and 56 bases separated the two germline ends. Germline loops: CDR1 TSWWSYY, CDR2 QGS. The CDR3 is 30 amino acids. CDR3 protein: CALGELPSNHGGCKFPTGGLRDPYTDKLIF. CDR3 nucleotides: TGTGCTCTTGGGGAGCTTCCTTCCAACCATGGGGGATGCAAGTTTCCTACTGGTGGGTTGCGGGACCCGTACACCGATAAACTCATCTTT.